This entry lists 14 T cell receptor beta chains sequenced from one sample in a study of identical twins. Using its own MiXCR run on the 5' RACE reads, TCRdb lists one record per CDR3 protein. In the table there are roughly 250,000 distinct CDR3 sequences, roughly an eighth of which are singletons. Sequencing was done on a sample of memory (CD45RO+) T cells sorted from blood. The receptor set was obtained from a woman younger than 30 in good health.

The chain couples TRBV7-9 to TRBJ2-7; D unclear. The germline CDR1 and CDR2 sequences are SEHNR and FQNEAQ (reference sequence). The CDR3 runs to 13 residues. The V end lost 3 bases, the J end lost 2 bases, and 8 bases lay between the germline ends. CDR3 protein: CASSFSPPYEQYF. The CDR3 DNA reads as TGTGCCAGCAGCTTCTCCCCGCCCTACGAGCAGTACTTC.

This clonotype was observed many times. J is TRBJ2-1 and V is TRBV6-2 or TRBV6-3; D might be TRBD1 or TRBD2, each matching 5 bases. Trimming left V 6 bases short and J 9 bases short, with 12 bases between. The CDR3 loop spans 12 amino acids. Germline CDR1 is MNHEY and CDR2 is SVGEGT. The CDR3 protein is CASRGLGTEQFF. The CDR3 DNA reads TGTGCCAGCAGGGGGTTAGGGACTGAGCAGTTCTTC.

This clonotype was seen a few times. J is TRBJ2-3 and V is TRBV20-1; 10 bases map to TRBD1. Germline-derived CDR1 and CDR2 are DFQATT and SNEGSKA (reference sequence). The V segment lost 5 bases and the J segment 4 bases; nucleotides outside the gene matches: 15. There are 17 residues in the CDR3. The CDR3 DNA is TGCAGTGCTCTTATCCCTCCGGGACAGGGGTTTCCAGATACGCAGTATTTT. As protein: CSALIPPGQGFPDTQYF.

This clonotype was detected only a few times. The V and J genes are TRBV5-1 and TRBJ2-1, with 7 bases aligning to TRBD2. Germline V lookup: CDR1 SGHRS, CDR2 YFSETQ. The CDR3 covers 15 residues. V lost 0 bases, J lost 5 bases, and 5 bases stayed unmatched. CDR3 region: CASSLDRAGHNEQFF. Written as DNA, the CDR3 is TGCGCCAGCAGCTTGGATCGAGCGGGGCACAATGAGCAGTTCTTC.

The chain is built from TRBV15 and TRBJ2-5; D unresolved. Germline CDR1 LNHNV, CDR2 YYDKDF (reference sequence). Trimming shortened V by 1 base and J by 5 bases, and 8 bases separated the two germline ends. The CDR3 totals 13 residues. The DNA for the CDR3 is TGTGCCACCAGCAGAGGGATTGGGGAGACCCAGTACTTC. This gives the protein CATSRGIGETQYF.

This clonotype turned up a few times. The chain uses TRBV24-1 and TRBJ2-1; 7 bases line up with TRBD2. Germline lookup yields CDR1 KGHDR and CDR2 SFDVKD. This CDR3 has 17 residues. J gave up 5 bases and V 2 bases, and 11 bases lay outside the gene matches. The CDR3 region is CATSDSSTPGLNNEQFF. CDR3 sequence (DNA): TGTGCCACCAGTGATTCGTCCACTCCGGGACTAAACAATGAGCAGTTCTTC.

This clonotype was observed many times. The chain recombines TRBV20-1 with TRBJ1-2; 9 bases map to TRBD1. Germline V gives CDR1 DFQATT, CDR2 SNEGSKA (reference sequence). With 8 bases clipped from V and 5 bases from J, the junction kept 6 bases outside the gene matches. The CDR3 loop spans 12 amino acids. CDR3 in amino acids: CSTRGQGYGYTF. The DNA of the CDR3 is TGCAGTACACGGGGACAGGGATATGGCTACACCTTC.

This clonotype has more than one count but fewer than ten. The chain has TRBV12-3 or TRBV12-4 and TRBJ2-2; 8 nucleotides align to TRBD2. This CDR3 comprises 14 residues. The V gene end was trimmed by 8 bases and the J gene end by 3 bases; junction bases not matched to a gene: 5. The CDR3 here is CASRRGADTGELFF. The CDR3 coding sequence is TGTGCCAGCCGGCGGGGGGCGGACACCGGGGAGCTGTTTTTT.

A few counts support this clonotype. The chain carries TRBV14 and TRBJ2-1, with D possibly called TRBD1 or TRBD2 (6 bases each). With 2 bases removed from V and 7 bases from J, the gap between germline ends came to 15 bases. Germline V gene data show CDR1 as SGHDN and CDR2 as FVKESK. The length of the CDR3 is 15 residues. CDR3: CASSQWGAPGNEQFF. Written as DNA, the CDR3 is TGTGCCAGCAGCCAATGGGGGGCGCCGGGGAATGAGCAGTTCTTC.

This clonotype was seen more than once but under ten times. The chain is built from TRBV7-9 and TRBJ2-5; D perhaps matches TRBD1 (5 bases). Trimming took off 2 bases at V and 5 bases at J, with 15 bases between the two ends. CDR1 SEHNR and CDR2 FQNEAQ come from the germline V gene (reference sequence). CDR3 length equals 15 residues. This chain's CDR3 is CASSLNSGSTETQYF. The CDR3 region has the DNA TGTGCCAGCAGCTTAAACTCAGGGTCAACCGAGACCCAGTACTTC. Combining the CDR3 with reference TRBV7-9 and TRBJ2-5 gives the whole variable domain DTGVSQNPRHKITKRGQNVTFRCDPISEHNRLYWYRQTLGQGPEFLTYFQNEAQLEKSRLLSDRFSAERPKGSFSTLEIQRTEQGDSAMYLCASSLNSGSTETQYFGPGTRLLVL.

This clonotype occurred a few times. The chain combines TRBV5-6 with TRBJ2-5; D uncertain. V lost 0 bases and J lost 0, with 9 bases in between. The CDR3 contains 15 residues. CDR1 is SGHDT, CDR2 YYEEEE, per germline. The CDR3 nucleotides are TGTGCCAGCAGCTTGGCAGGCGGATACCAAGAGACCCAGTACTTC. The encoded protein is CASSLAGGYQETQYF.

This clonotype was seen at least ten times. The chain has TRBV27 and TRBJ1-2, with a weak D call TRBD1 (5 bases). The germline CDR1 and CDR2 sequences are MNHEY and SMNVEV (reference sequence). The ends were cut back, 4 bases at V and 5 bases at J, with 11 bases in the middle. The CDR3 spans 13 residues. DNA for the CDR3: TGTGCCAGCAGTTCCAGGGAAGGGTATGGCTACACCTTC. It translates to CASSSREGYGYTF.

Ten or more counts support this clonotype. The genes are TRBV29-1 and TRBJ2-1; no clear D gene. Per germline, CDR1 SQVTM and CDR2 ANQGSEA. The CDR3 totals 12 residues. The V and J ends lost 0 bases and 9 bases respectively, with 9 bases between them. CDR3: CSVEESLPEQFF. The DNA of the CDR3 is TGCAGCGTTGAAGAGTCTTTGCCTGAGCAGTTCTTC.

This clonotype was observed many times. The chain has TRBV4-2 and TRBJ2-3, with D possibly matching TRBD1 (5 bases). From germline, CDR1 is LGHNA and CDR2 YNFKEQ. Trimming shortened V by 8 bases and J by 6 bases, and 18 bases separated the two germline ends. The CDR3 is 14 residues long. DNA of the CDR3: TGTGCCAGCCAAAAGGGTGGGGCTCGGGATACGCAGTATTTT. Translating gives CASQKGGARDTQYF.